The text below deals with one T cell receptor beta chain. Produced via immunoSEQ multiplex PCR; TCRdb's table is partial and in-frame only. The sample includes 95,000 to 100,000 clones, 84% of them seen just once. This sample is drawn from a study of T cell responses to AZD1222 COVID-19 vaccine. The CDR3 contains 13 residues. Deletions cut 0 bases from V and 8 bases from J, with 11 bases between. Germline V lookup: CDR1 SGHRS, CDR2 YFSETQ. This sequence originates from an adult who received the AZD1222 COVID-19 vaccine. The V and J genes are TRBV5-1 and TRBJ1-2, with D unclear. Sequenced material: peripheral blood, taken 28 days after the second AZD1222 dose. CDR3 bases: TGCGCCAGCAGCTTGGAGGATGTAGGAGGCTACACCTTC. It encodes CASSLEDVGGYTF.